The 18 T cell receptor beta chains below come from one sample, sequenced in a study of cytomegalovirus exposure and HLA in healthy donors. PCR used 60 Vbeta primers and 13 Jbeta primers. Profiled with immunoSEQ multiplex PCR; TCRdb holds only in-frame clones, not every one. The repertoire holds around 110,000 clones, with around three quarters as singletons. The source material was PBMCs. The receptor source for this set is a man between 25 and 39 years old in good health and CMV-seropositive.

The V and J genes are TRBV5-1 and TRBJ2-5; 8 nucleotides align to TRBD2. There are 16 residues in the CDR3. Per the germline V gene, CDR1 is SGHRS and CDR2 is YFSETQ. V shed 0 bases, J shed 9 bases, and the junction held 13 bases outside the gene matches. Written as DNA, the CDR3 is TGCGCCAGCAGCTTGGTTCCAGCGGGGGCGGGGGGTCCCCAGTACTTC. Its protein product is CASSLVPAGAGGPQYF.

This chain connects TRBV2 to TRBJ1-1; D gene unclear. V was shortened by 4 bases and J by 1 base, with 7 bases between the two germline ends. This CDR3 has 13 residues. From germline, CDR1 is SNHLY and CDR2 FYNNEI. The CDR3 here is CASSVEGNTEAFF. DNA of the CDR3: TGTGCCAGCAGTGTTGAGGGGAACACTGAAGCTTTCTTT.

The rearrangement links TRBV15 to TRBJ2-2; 7 bases are shared with TRBD1. V trimming: 3 bases; J trimming: 2 bases; junction bases outside the gene matches: 9. From germline, CDR1 is LNHNV and CDR2 YYDKDF (reference sequence). The CDR3 sequence is 17 residues long. CDR3 in amino acids: CATSRGPGTVNTGELFF. The CDR3 coding sequence is TGTGCCACCAGCAGGGGCCCCGGGACAGTTAACACCGGGGAGCTGTTTTTT.

The chain recombines TRBV29-1 with TRBJ2-5; 9 bases map to TRBD1. With V trimmed by 6 bases and J by 5 bases, 4 bases remained unmatched. Germline V gene lookup returns CDR1 SQVTM and CDR2 ANQGSEA. This CDR3 has 12 amino acids. CDR3 amino acids: CSVADRGETQYF. The CDR3 bases are TGCAGCGTCGCGGACAGGGGCGAGACCCAGTACTTC.

The J gene is TRBJ2-5, the V gene TRBV7-9; 9 bases are a match to TRBD2. Germline CDR1 reads SEHNR; CDR2 reads FQNEAQ (reference sequence). The CDR3 is 18 residues long. After removal of 5 bases from V and 6 bases from J, the junction contained 19 bases not matched to a gene. The chain's CDR3 is CASSVTKGLAGSMKTQYF. The CDR3 DNA follows: TGTGCCAGCAGCGTAACTAAGGGGCTAGCGGGGAGTATGAAGACCCAGTACTTC. Full variable domain (remainder filled in from reference TRBV7-9 and TRBJ2-5): DTGVSQNPRHKITKRGQNVTFRCDPISEHNRLYWYRQTLGQGPEFLTYFQNEAQLEKSRLLSDRFSAERPKGSFSTLEIQRTEQGDSAMYLCASSVTKGLAGSMKTQYFGPGTRLLVL.

This rearrangement joins TRBV2 to TRBJ1-2; the D gene is possibly TRBD1 (5 bases). The CDR3 length is 15 residues. V lost 4 bases, J lost 2 bases, and 14 bases lay in between. Germline V gene sequence: CDR1 SNHLY, CDR2 FYNNEI. The CDR3: CASSVEDTSNYGYTF. The CDR3 coding sequence is TGTGCCAGCAGTGTTGAGGACACTTCAAACTATGGCTACACCTTC.

The chain employs TRBV2 and TRBJ2-6; D may be TRBD1 (5 bases). Trimming pared 1 base from V and 2 bases from J, leaving 12 bases between. CDR1 is SNHLY, CDR2 FYNNEI, per germline. CDR3 length: 17 residues. CDR3 in DNA: TGTGCCAGCAGTGAAGAGGGGATCAGCGCTGGGGCCAACGTCCTGACTTTC. Amino acid sequence: CASSEEGISAGANVLTF. Full variable domain (remainder filled in from reference TRBV2 and TRBJ2-6): EPEVTQTPSHQVTQMGQEVILRCVPISNHLYFYWYRQILGQKVEFLVSFYNNEISEKSEIFDDQFSVERPDGSNFTLKIRSTKLEDSAMYFCASSEEGISAGANVLTFGAGSRLTVL.

The gene calls are TRBV21-1 and TRBJ2-2; TRBD1 is taken as the D call from the table, unchecked against the DNA. TRBV21-1 is annotated as a pseudogene. This CDR3 contains 17 residues. The CDR3: CASSKERQYLPTGELFF. The CDR3 DNA reads as TGTGCCAGCAGCAAAGAGCGACAGTACCTCCCCACCGGGGAGCTGTTTTTT.

The chain is built from TRBV6-1 and TRBJ2-7; D might be TRBD1 (5 bases). Trimming took off 0 bases at V and 2 bases at J, with 14 bases between the two ends. Germline lookup yields CDR1 MNHNS and CDR2 SASEGT. The CDR3 spans 16 residues. CDR3 sequence (DNA): TGTGCCAGCAGTGAAGCCCTAGGCCAGGGTACCTACGAGCAGTACTTC. Protein sequence: CASSEALGQGTYEQYF.

The rearrangement links TRBV2 to TRBJ2-1, with TRBD1 as a possible D gene (5 bases). CDR1 and CDR2 (germline): SNHLY, FYNNEI. V was clipped by 5 bases and J by 4 bases, with 18 bases between them. The CDR3 contains 16 residues. This CDR3 reads CASSTLGPRGYNEQFF. CDR3 in DNA: TGTGCCAGCAGTACGTTGGGCCCTAGGGGATACAATGAGCAGTTCTTC. Full variable domain (outside the CDR3, taken from reference TRBV2 and TRBJ2-1): EPEVTQTPSHQVTQMGQEVILRCVPISNHLYFYWYRQILGQKVEFLVSFYNNEISEKSEIFDDQFSVERPDGSNFTLKIRSTKLEDSAMYFCASSTLGPRGYNEQFFGPGTRLTVL.

This chain connects TRBV6-1 to TRBJ2-5; possible D gene TRBD1, 5 bases. This CDR3 spans 16 amino acids. V lost 4 bases and J 2 bases, leaving 17 bases between the germline ends. From germline, CDR1 is MNHNS and CDR2 SASEGT. Here the CDR3 reads CASSGWARVIQETQYF. CDR3 DNA: TGTGCCAGCAGTGGGTGGGCCAGGGTTATACAAGAGACCCAGTACTTC.

This clone occurred a few times. V and J are TRBV21-1 and TRBJ1-6. TRBV21-1 is deemed a pseudogene. The CDR3 has 15 amino acids. The CDR3 sequence: CASIQEGDSESPLHF. The CDR3 DNA is TGTGCCAGTATACAGGAGGGTGACTCTGAATCACCCCTCCACTTT.

The chain links TRBV7-9 to TRBJ2-1, with 7 bases lining up with TRBD1. Germline V gives CDR1 SEHNR, CDR2 FQNEAQ (reference sequence). The CDR3 is 15 amino acids. Unmatched junction bases numbered 6, after V lost 5 bases and J lost 2 bases. CDR3 DNA sequence: TGTGCCAGCAGCATGGGACAGTCTGCCTACAATGAGCAGTTCTTC. This translates into CASSMGQSAYNEQFF.

This chain's CDR3 is CASRGDIFPYEQYF. The CDR3 bases are TGCGCCAGCAGGGGGGACATCTTCCCCTACGAGCAGTACTTC. This chain joins TRBV10-1 and TRBJ2-5, with D possibly matching TRBD1 (6 bases). The DNA matches TRBJ2-7 better at its end, which makes the J call doubtful. The V gene's germline CDR1 is WNHNN and CDR2 SYGVQD (reference sequence). CDR3 length: 14 residues.

The chain uses TRBV15 and TRBJ1-3; a possible D gene is TRBD1 (6 bases). V was cut by 8 bases and J by 0 bases, with 8 bases left in between. The CDR3 is 13 residues long. Germline assignment: CDR1 LNHNV and CDR2 YYDKDF (reference sequence). CDR3 DNA sequence: TGTGCCACCTCGGACAGCTCTGGAAACACCATATATTTT. It translates to CATSDSSGNTIYF.

CDR3 sequence reads: CASSLASAGNTIYF. The CDR3 DNA sequence: TGCGCCAGCAGCTTGGCCTCGGCTGGAAACACCATATATTTT. V is TRBV5-1 and J is TRBJ1-3, with no clear D. The germline V gene encodes CDR1 SGHRS and CDR2 YFSETQ. The CDR3 runs to 14 residues. V shed 0 bases and J shed 2 bases, with 6 bases lying between them.

The V gene is TRBV11-2, the J gene TRBJ2-7; D might be TRBD1 (6 bases). The CDR3 is 13 residues long. The V gene lost 3 bases and the J gene lost 4 bases, with 10 bases spanning the gap. Germline-derived CDR1 and CDR2 are SGHAT and FQNNGV. The CDR3 coding sequence is TGTGCCAGCAGCTTGAACAGGGATTACGAGCAGTACTTC. Translating gives CASSLNRDYEQYF. Full variable domain (outside the CDR3, taken from reference TRBV11-2 and TRBJ2-7): EAGVAQSPRYKIIEKRQSVAFWCNPISGHATLYWYQQILGQGPKLLIQFQNNGVVDDSQLPKDRFSAERLKGVDSTLKIQPAKLEDSAVYLCASSLNRDYEQYFGPGTRLTVT.

The V gene is TRBV27, the J gene TRBJ2-7, with a possible D match to TRBD1 (5 bases). Trimming left V 6 bases short and J 3 bases short, with 12 bases between. Looked up from germline, CDR1 is MNHEY and CDR2 is SMNVEV (reference sequence). The length of the CDR3 is 13 residues. The CDR3 bases are TGTGCCAGCAGACAGGATTTTCGCTACGAGCAGTACTTC. Translating it yields CASRQDFRYEQYF.